This T cell receptor beta chain was observed in a study of CD8+ T cells in alopecia areata (dated by TCRdb to between 2017 and 2018). About the full investigation: Treated patients were enrolled in an open-label pilot trial of oral tofacitinib, 5 to 10 mg twice daily, for moderate-to-severe alopecia areata. Tofacitinib-treated patients had biopsies at baseline and at 4 and 24 weeks of treatment, with a later scalp biopsy in several patients. In humans, TCRbeta sequencing was performed on scalp tissue and on sorted CD4+ and CD8+ peripheral blood T cells from healthy controls and from patients with patchy or totalis/universalis alopecia areata. Scalp clonality was compared among normal scalp (n=4), patchy alopecia areata scalp (n=8), and alopecia totalis/universalis scalp (n=8). For the treated patients, the SALT score, which quantifies what percentage of scalp surface area is affected, served as the measure of disease severity. immunoSEQ multiplex PCR using 35 Vbeta forward primers and 13 Jbeta reverse primers was used to amplify TCRbeta CDR3 regions. RNA was extracted with the PAXgene miRNA kit for fixed scalp, the miRNeasy kit for PBMCs, and the RNeasy kit for mouse skin. The study used high-throughput TCRbeta sequencing to examine T cell clonal expansion in alopecia areata, in both the C3H/HeJ mouse model and human patients. Tofacitinib was administered for 6 to 18 months, and 6 months of follow-up off drug were then conducted to assess delayed response and recurrence. What the work shows at the level of the full study, not this receptor alone: Many expanded lesional clones persisted in scalp and blood during tofacitinib treatment, which may partly explain relapse after stopping treatment. Compared with mice, TCR sequences shared between patients were less clear, possibly partly because of HLA diversity across the patient population. Compared with normal scalp, lesional scalp, particularly in alopecia totalis/universalis, had higher clonality and more expanded CD8+ clones, which suggests antigenic drive. Unlike mouse skin, where gammadelta T cells dominate, normal human skin contains resident alphabeta T cells that get sequenced too, which complicates analysis of the scalp TCR repertoire. Because the treated cohort was small and had only one nonresponder, larger studies are needed to examine links between baseline CD8+ expansion and response. With tofacitinib, both scalp clonality and the number of expanded CD8+ clones among the top 100 scalp clones went down significantly.

Library prep was done by the immunoSEQ multiplex PCR assay. RNA was extracted from all samples and reverse transcribed into cDNA as template for TCR sequencing. First-strand cDNA was synthesized using SuperScript III with a 2:1 mix of oligo-dT and random hexamers. Amplification bias was assessed with a synthetic immune receptor repertoire, and residual bias was removed computationally. The published analysis was carried out like this. Raw reads were preprocessed for error removal, and CDR3 was defined according to IMGT conventions as running from the conserved cysteine to phenylalanine. Clonality was computed as 1 minus the Shannon entropy, with the entropy normalized by log2 of the number of productive unique TCRs. CD4 or CD8 identity of scalp clones was inferred by cross-referencing scalp TCRbeta sequences with sorted blood CD4 and CD8 repertoires. TCRdb took over this immuneACCESS table, retaining in-frame rearrangements with V and J assigned. Such tables are incomplete; in checked studies, under half of the missing clones stem from an unresolved V gene, and the remainder is unexplained. V and J calls plus clone size are reproduced from that table; the DNA served to infer D and trimming. This sample holds 130,000 to 150,000 clones; roughly four fifths were observed only once. In total, the top ten clones hold approximately 25% of the sample.

The sample's time point label, in plain terms: about four weeks on oral tofacitinib. Sample treatment or condition, as interpreted from the label and publication: oral pan-JAK inhibitor, 5-10 mg twice daily. Lesional scalp punch biopsies and peripheral blood were obtained from alopecia areata patients. PBMCs were isolated by density centrifugation and stained for CD3, CD4 and CD8, after which CD4+ and CD8+ T cells were sorted on a FACSAria. The CDR3 covers 15 residues, taking in both the cysteine and the phenylalanine. CDR3 DNA is the only sequence kept; it has 45 bases, read in frame from the first base. The germline V gene specifies SQVTM as CDR1 and ANQGSEA as CDR2. Unmatched junction bases come to 11, with V trimmed by 5 bases and J by 4 bases. A word on this clone: No cognate antigen has been identified for it. Base-call qualities are not available, and no considerably larger clone is one nucleotide away.

The sequence was obtained from a human donor with alopecia areata. The sample consisted of CD8+ T cells sorted from blood, taken at week 4, from a patient treated with tofacitinib. This sequence uses TRBV29-1 and TRBJ1-3, and 7 junctional nucleotides match TRBD1. The DNA sequence follows: TGCAGCGTTACCCGTTCAGGGGGTACGGGAAACACCATATATTTT. This sequence encodes CSVTRSGGTGNTIYF.